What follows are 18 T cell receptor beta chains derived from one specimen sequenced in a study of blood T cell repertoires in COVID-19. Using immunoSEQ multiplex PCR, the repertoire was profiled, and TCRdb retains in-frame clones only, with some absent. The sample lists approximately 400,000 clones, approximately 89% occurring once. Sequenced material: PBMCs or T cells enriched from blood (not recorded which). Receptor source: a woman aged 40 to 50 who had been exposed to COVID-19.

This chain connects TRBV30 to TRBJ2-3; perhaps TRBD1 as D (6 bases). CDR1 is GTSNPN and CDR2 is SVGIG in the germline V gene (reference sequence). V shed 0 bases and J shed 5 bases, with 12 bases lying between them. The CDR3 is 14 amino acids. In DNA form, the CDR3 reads TGTGCCTGGAGTGTCAGGGACATGAGAGATACGCAGTATTTT. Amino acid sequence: CAWSVRDMRDTQYF.

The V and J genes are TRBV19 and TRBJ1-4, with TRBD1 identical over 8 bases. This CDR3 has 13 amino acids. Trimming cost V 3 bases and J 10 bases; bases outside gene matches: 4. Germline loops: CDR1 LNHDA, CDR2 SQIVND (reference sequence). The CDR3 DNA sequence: TGTGCCAGTAGTATTACAGGGGGAGGAAAACTGTTTTTT. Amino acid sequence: CASSITGGGKLFF.

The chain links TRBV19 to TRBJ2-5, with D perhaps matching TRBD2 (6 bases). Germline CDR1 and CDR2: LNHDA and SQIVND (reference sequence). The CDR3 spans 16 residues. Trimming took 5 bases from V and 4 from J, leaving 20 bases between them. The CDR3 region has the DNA TGTGCCAGTAGTCCCCGCGGGTCGGGGGTATTAGAGACCCAGTACTTC. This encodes CASSPRGSGVLETQYF.

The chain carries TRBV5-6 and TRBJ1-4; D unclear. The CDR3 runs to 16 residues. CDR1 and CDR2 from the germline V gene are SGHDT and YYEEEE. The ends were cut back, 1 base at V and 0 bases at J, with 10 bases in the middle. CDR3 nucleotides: TGTGCCAGCAGCTTGTATTTCTCTGCAACTAATGAAAAACTGTTTTTT. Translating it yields CASSLYFSATNEKLFF.

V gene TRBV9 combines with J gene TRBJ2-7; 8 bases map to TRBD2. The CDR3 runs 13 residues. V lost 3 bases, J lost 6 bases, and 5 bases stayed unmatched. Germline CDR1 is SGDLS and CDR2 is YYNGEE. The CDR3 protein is CASSAGGVTEQYF. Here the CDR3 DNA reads TGTGCCAGCAGCGCGGGGGGGGTCACCGAGCAGTACTTC.

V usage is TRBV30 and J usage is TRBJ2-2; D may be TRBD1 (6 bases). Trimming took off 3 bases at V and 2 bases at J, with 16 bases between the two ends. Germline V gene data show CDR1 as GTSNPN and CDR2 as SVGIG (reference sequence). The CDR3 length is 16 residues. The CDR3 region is CAWRQAGARNTGELFF. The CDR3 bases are TGTGCCTGGAGACAGGCAGGGGCAAGAAACACCGGGGAGCTGTTTTTT.

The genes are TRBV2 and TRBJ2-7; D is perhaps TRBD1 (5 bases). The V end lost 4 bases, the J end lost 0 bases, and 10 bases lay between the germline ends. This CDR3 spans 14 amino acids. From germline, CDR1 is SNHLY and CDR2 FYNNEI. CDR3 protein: CASSADSSSYEQYF. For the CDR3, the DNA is TGTGCCAGCAGTGCCGACAGTAGCTCCTACGAGCAGTACTTC.

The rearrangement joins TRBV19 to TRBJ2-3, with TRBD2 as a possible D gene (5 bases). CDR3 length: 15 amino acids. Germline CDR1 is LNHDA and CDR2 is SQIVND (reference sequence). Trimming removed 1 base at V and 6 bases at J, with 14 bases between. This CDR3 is CASSIGLIPGDTQYF. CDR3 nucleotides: TGTGCCAGTAGTATAGGACTAATTCCCGGGGATACGCAGTATTTT.

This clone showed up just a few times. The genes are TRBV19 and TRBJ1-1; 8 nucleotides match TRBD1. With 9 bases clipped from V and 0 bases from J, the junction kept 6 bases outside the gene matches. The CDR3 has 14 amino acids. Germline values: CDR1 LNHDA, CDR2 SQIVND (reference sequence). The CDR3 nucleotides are TGTGCCAGCACTCACAGGGGGTTGAACACTGAAGCTTTCTTT. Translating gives CASTHRGLNTEAFF.

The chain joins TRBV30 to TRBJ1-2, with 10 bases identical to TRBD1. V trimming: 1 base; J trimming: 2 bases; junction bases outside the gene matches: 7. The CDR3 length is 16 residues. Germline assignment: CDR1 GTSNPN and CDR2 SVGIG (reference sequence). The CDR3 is CAWSAPRTGGNYGYTF. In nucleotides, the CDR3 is TGTGCCTGGAGTGCCCCGAGGACAGGGGGGAACTATGGCTACACCTTC.

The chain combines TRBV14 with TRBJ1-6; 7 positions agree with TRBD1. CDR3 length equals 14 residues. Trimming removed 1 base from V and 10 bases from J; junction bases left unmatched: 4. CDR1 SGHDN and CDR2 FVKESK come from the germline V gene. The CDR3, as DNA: TGTGCCAGCAGCCAAGTAAGGGGGCGGTCACCCCTCCACTTT. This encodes CASSQVRGRSPLHF.

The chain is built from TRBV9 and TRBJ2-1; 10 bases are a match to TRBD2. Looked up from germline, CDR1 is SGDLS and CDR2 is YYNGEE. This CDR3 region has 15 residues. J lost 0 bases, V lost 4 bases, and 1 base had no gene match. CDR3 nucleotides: TGTGCCAGCAGCTCTAGCGGGAGCTCCTACAATGAGCAGTTCTTC. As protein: CASSSSGSSYNEQFF.

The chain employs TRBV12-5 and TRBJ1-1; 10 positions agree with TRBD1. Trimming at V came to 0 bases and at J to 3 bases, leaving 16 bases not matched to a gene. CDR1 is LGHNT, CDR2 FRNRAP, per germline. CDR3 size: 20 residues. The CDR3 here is CASGLVDFWEGDRGYTEAFF. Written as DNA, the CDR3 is TGTGCTAGTGGTTTGGTAGACTTTTGGGAGGGGGACAGGGGTTACACTGAAGCTTTCTTT. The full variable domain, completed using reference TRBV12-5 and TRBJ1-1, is DARVTQTPRHKVTEMGQEVTMRCQPILGHNTVFWYRQTMMQGLELLAYFRNRAPLDDSGMPKDRFSAEMPDATLATLKIQPSEPRDSAVYFCASGLVDFWEGDRGYTEAFFGQGTRLTVV.

The CDR3 DNA reads as TGCAGTGCTAGTGAGCGACTGCCTAGTCTCGATACGCAGTATTTT. It encodes CSASERLPSLDTQYF. The chain uses TRBV20-1 and TRBJ2-3; D is unclear. There are 15 residues in the CDR3. Between the trimmed V and J ends, which lost 3 bases and 6 bases, there was a span of 19 bases. From germline, CDR1 is DFQATT and CDR2 SNEGSKA (reference sequence).

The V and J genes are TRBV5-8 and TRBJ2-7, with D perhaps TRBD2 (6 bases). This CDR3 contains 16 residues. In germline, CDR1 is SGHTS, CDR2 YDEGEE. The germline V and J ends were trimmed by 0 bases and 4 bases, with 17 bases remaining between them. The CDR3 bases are TGTGCCAGCAGCTTGGGGGGGACTTATCAGCCTTACGAGCAGTACTTC. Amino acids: CASSLGGTYQPYEQYF.

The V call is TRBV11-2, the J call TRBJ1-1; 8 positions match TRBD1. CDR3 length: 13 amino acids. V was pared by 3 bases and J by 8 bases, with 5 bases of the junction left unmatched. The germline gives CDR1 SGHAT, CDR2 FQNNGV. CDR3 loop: CASSFTRDREAFF. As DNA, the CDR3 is TGTGCCAGCAGCTTTACCCGGGACAGGGAAGCTTTCTTT.

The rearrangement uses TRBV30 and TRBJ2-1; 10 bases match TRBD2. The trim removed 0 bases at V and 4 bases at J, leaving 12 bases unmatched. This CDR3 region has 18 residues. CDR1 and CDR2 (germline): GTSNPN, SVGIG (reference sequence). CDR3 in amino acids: CAWSVLQREGRSYNEQFF. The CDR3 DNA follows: TGTGCCTGGAGTGTACTTCAGCGGGAGGGCCGATCTTACAATGAGCAGTTCTTC.

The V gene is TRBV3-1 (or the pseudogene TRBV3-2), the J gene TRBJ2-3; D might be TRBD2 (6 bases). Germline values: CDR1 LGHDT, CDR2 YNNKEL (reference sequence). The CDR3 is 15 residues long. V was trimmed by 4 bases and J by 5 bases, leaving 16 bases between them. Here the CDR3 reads CASSRRRERGDTQYF. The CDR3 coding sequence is TGTGCCAGCAGCCGAAGGAGGGAGCGAGGAGATACGCAGTATTTT.